The 17 T cell receptor beta chains below all came from one sample that was sequenced in a study of T-cell reconstitution after alpha-beta-depleted transplantation in children (dated by TCRdb to between 2015 and 2016). Libraries were constructed by PCR. The listed sequencing device is Illumina HiSeq 2500. Molecular barcoding was employed in the preparation of TCR libraries, with unique molecular identifiers being used to normalize TCRbeta repertoire quantification. TCRdb reprocessed the public reads (quality trimming at Q25 with fastp, clone calling with MiXCR) and kept in-frame beta chains. Entries are consolidated by CDR3 protein sequence, retaining the most common genes and DNA. This sample holds hundreds of thousands of distinct CDR3 sequences; under 30% were observed only once. Jointly, the top ten make up about 2.6% of the sample. The sample's treatment or condition label is to be understood as: allogeneic hematopoietic cell transplantation with graft depleted of TCRalphabeta T cells and CD19 B cells.

The sample here was PBMCs, taken before TCRalphabeta/CD19-depleted stem cell transplant. These receptor sequences come from a girl aged 2-10 years with Fanconi anemia, due to receive a stem cell transplant.

The rearrangement uses TRBV20-1 and TRBJ1-5; D not certain. The CDR3 length is 14 residues. Per the germline V gene, CDR1 is DFQATT and CDR2 is SNEGSKA (reference sequence). Between the trimmed V and J ends, which lost 0 bases and 7 bases, there was a span of 13 bases. CDR3: CSARDRAPEQPQHF. CDR3 DNA: TGCAGTGCTAGAGATAGGGCACCGGAACAGCCCCAGCATTTT.

This clonotype was detected once. The J gene is TRBJ1-2, the V gene TRBV28, with 7 bases fitting TRBD1. Germline V CDR1 and CDR2: MDHEN, SYDVKM. This CDR3 has 13 residues. V lost 7 bases and J lost 4; bases outside the gene matches: 6. The CDR3 bases are TGTGCCAGCACCCTAAGGGACAGCTATGGCTACACCTTC. Translated: CASTLRDSYGYTF.

The chain has TRBV13 and TRBJ2-3; D unresolved. CDR3 length equals 15 residues. Trimming left V 4 bases short and J 5 bases short, with 16 bases between. Germline lookup yields CDR1 PRHDT and CDR2 FYEKMQ (reference sequence). DNA for the CDR3: TGTGCCAGCAGCTCCATCCCCCTAGGGATAGATACGCAGTATTTT. This gives the protein CASSSIPLGIDTQYF.

This clonotype was found many times. V and J are TRBV12-3 or TRBV12-4 and TRBJ2-7; 10 nucleotides match TRBD2. V lost 5 bases, J lost 9 bases, and 13 bases stayed unmatched. This CDR3 contains 15 residues. CDR3 sequence: CASSRVLAGQDVQYF. CDR3 in DNA: TGTGCCAGCAGTCGTGTACTAGCGGGACAGGACGTGCAGTACTTC.

The genes are TRBV2 and TRBJ2-1; tentative D call: TRBD1 (6 bases). The CDR3 runs 15 residues. V was pared by 3 bases and J by 4 bases, with 13 bases between. Germline assignment: CDR1 SNHLY and CDR2 FYNNEI. The CDR3 region is CASSDIPGQYNEQFF. DNA of the CDR3: TGTGCCAGCAGTGATATTCCAGGACAGTACAATGAGCAGTTCTTC. Combining the CDR3 with reference TRBV2 and TRBJ2-1 gives the whole variable domain EPEVTQTPSHQVTQMGQEVILRCVPISNHLYFYWYRQILGQKVEFLVSFYNNEISEKSEIFDDQFSVERPDGSNFTLKIRSTKLEDSAMYFCASSDIPGQYNEQFFGPGTRLTVL.

The sample holds many counts of this clonotype. V usage is TRBV20-1 and J usage is TRBJ2-1; 9 nucleotides agree with TRBD2. The CDR3 runs 14 residues. Germline V lookup: CDR1 DFQATT, CDR2 SNEGSKA (reference sequence). V lost 6 bases, J lost 8 bases, and 11 bases stayed unmatched. CDR3 DNA: TGCAGTGCACAGCGGGAGGTAATGAGCGATGAGCAGTTCTTC. It specifies CSAQREVMSDEQFF.

This clonotype was recorded at least ten times. The rearrangement joins TRBV29-1 to TRBJ2-5; no clear D. The germline V gene encodes CDR1 SQVTM and CDR2 ANQGSEA. The CDR3 has 13 amino acids. V lost 6 bases and J 9 bases, leaving 20 bases between the germline ends. The CDR3 reads CSVATLIVKAQYF. In nucleotides, the CDR3 is TGCAGCGTGGCGACCCTCATCGTTAAGGCCCAGTACTTC.

This clonotype came up a few times. V and J are TRBV12-3 or TRBV12-4 and TRBJ1-4; D might be TRBD1 (6 bases). The CDR3 has 15 residues. V shed 2 bases and J shed 3 bases, with 10 bases lying between them. The CDR3 DNA reads as TGTGCCAGCAGTTTACAGGGGAGGGCTAATGAAAAACTGTTTTTT. It specifies CASSLQGRANEKLFF.

This clonotype was observed a few times. V gene TRBV7-2 combines with J gene TRBJ2-5; 7 bases fit TRBD2. Germline V lookup: CDR1 SGHTA, CDR2 FQGNSA. The CDR3 has 14 amino acids. With 4 bases clipped from V and 3 bases from J, the junction kept 5 bases outside the gene matches. The CDR3 bases are TGTGCCAGCAGCTCCTGGACTAGAAAAGAGACCCAGTACTTC. The encoded protein is CASSSWTRKETQYF.

In this sample, this clonotype turned up many times. The chain links TRBV12-3 or TRBV12-4 to TRBJ1-3; 7 bases are shared with TRBD1. The CDR3 extends over 16 amino acids. V dropped 3 bases and J dropped 0; count of bases not matched to a gene: 5. This CDR3 reads CASSFRDRASGNTIYF. Here the CDR3 DNA reads TGTGCCAGCAGTTTTAGAGACAGGGCCTCTGGAAACACCATATATTTT.

This clonotype was detected many times. The V gene is TRBV20-1, the J gene TRBJ2-1; D possibly corresponds to TRBD1 (6 bases). Per germline, CDR1 DFQATT and CDR2 SNEGSKA (reference sequence). This CDR3 comprises 11 residues. Trimming left V 4 bases short and J 8 bases short, with 9 bases between. The CDR3 loop is CSANRDYEQFF. The CDR3 DNA reads TGCAGTGCTAACAGGGATTATGAGCAGTTCTTC.

This clonotype was observed many times. The chain uses TRBV25-1 and TRBJ1-2; TRBD1 matches 8 bases. In germline, CDR1 is MGHDK, CDR2 SYGVNS. The V and J ends lost 3 bases and 4 bases, in that order; junction bases with no gene match: 10. This CDR3 spans 16 amino acids. The CDR3 bases are TGTGCCAGCAGTGATGACAGGGGAGTGGGTGGCTATGGCTACACCTTC. Translated: CASSDDRGVGGYGYTF.

This clonotype showed up just a few times. The chain has TRBV28 and TRBJ2-3, with unresolved D. Germline V gives CDR1 MDHEN, CDR2 SYDVKM. V lost 3 bases and J 2 bases, leaving 12 bases between the germline ends. The CDR3 has 15 amino acids. CDR3 coding DNA: TGTGCCAGCAGTTTTCTTCGAAGTACCACAGATACGCAGTATTTT. This encodes CASSFLRSTTDTQYF.

The chain uses TRBV27 and TRBJ1-1; no reliable D call. V was clipped by 6 bases and J by 5 bases, with 13 bases between them. CDR3 size: 13 residues. Germline-derived CDR1 and CDR2 are MNHEY and SMNVEV (reference sequence). The chain's CDR3 is CASSVTAGTEAFF. The CDR3 DNA follows: TGTGCCAGCAGCGTCACGGCAGGAACTGAAGCTTTCTTT.

The chain carries TRBV18 and TRBJ2-7; no reliable D call. This CDR3 region has 12 residues. Trimming shortened V by 1 base and J by 6 bases, and 7 bases separated the two germline ends. Germline V CDR1 and CDR2: KGHSH, LQKENI. The CDR3 sequence: CASSPRVGEQYF. The CDR3, as DNA: TGTGCCAGCTCACCACGGGTAGGCGAGCAGTACTTC.

In this sample, this clonotype turned up many times. V gene TRBV20-1 combines with J gene TRBJ2-4; TRBD1 or TRBD2 may be the D gene (5 bases each). The CDR3 totals 12 residues. Germline CDR1 and CDR2: DFQATT and SNEGSKA (reference sequence). Trimming took off 5 bases at V and 6 bases at J, with 11 bases between the two ends. The DNA for the CDR3 is TGCAGTGCTCAGGACGGGGCAAACATTCAGTACTTC. It yields the protein CSAQDGANIQYF.

This clonotype occurred many times. Its ends do not fully match the called genes, so a read error is possible. The chain links TRBV5-1 to TRBJ2-3; 9 nucleotides line up with TRBD1. This CDR3 region has 14 residues. The germline gives CDR1 SGHRS, CDR2 YFSETQ. The CDR3 is CASSRTGGTDTQYF. CDR3 coding DNA: TGTGCCAGCAGTCGGACAGGGGGCACAGATACGCAGTATTTT.